The 24 T cell receptor beta chains below all came from one sample that was sequenced in a study of blood T cell repertoires in COVID-19. Profiling relied on immunoSEQ multiplex PCR, and the TCRdb table lists in-frame clones only, not all of them. The data contain 250,000 to 350,000 clones, 89% of them seen just once; the ten biggest clones take up less than 0.95%. Sequenced input: peripheral blood. These receptors all stem from a woman aged 40 to 50 who had recovered from COVID-19.

V is TRBV5-1 and J is TRBJ2-7; 7 bases are shared with TRBD1. V lost 1 base and J lost 5; bases outside the gene matches: 9. Germline V gene sequence: CDR1 SGHRS, CDR2 YFSETQ. This CDR3 region has 15 residues. This CDR3 reads CASSLSPGTANEQYF. CDR3 sequence (DNA): TGCGCCAGCAGCTTGAGTCCCGGGACAGCAAACGAGCAGTACTTC.

V usage is TRBV7-8 and J usage is TRBJ1-1; 7 nucleotides match TRBD1. The CDR3 has 12 residues. V was clipped by 4 bases and J by 8 bases; unmatched bases: 4. Germline V gene lookup returns CDR1 SGHVS and CDR2 FQNEAQ. The CDR3: CASSSPDREAFF. The DNA for the CDR3 is TGTGCCAGCAGCTCCCCGGACAGGGAAGCTTTCTTT.

The genes are TRBV25-1 and TRBJ2-7; possible D gene TRBD2, 6 bases. CDR1 is MGHDK and CDR2 is SYGVNS in the germline V gene. Trimming shortened V by 5 bases and J by 5 bases, and 19 bases separated the two germline ends. CDR3 length equals 15 residues. This CDR3 is CASSPSVGGRDEQYF. The CDR3 region has the DNA TGTGCCAGCAGTCCCAGTGTGGGGGGTCGGGACGAGCAGTACTTC.

This chain links TRBV18 with TRBJ2-7; 8 bases are shared with TRBD1. CDR1 is KGHSH and CDR2 is LQKENI in the germline V gene. The trim removed 2 bases at V and 6 bases at J, leaving 3 bases unmatched. The CDR3 loop spans 13 amino acids. The CDR3 loop reads CASSPGQGSEQYF. The CDR3 DNA reads TGTGCCAGCTCACCAGGACAGGGATCCGAGCAGTACTTC.

This clone was counted only a few times. The genes are TRBV2 and TRBJ2-6, with 12 positions matching TRBD2. The CDR3 runs 18 residues. Germline trimming cut 6 bases from V and 1 base from J; bases unmatched to any gene: 7. Germline loops: CDR1 SNHLY, CDR2 FYNNEI. In nucleotides, the CDR3 is TGTGCCAGCAGGCTCAGGACTAGCGGGGATTCTGGGGCCAACGTCCTGACTTTC. The encoded protein is CASRLRTSGDSGANVLTF.

The chain links TRBV28 to TRBJ1-4; the match to TRBD1 covers 7 bases. The length of the CDR3 is 16 residues. V lost 2 bases, J lost 8 bases, and 11 bases stayed unmatched. CDR1 MDHEN and CDR2 SYDVKM come from the germline V gene. This CDR3 reads CASSLVFGTAMEKLFF. In DNA, the CDR3 is TGTGCCAGCAGTTTAGTGTTCGGGACAGCCATGGAAAAACTGTTTTTT.

This rearrangement joins TRBV19 to TRBJ1-5; no clear D. V was cut by 0 bases and J by 2 bases, with 8 bases left in between. In germline, CDR1 is LNHDA, CDR2 SQIVND (reference sequence). The CDR3 totals 15 residues. The CDR3 DNA reads TGTGCCAGTAGTATAGAAACAGCGGGCAATCAGCCCCAGCATTTT. Amino acid sequence: CASSIETAGNQPQHF.

The chain joins TRBV3-1 (or the pseudogene TRBV3-2) to TRBJ2-1, with 7 bases that match TRBD2. CDR1 is LGHDT, CDR2 YNNKEL, per germline (reference sequence). CDR3 length: 13 amino acids. V lost 1 base and J lost 9; bases outside the gene matches: 3. CDR3 sequence: CASSQVLAGEQFF. In DNA form, the CDR3 reads TGTGCCAGCAGCCAAGTGTTAGCGGGTGAGCAGTTCTTC.

The chain joins TRBV9 to TRBJ2-7, with 7 positions matching TRBD2. The CDR3 sequence is 18 residues long. Trimming cost V 2 bases and J 0 bases; bases outside gene matches: 14. In germline, CDR1 is SGDLS, CDR2 YYNGEE. The CDR3 DNA is TGTGCCAGCAGCGTGCTCCCGAGCGGGATTGACCTCTCCTACGAGCAGTACTTC. It codes for CASSVLPSGIDLSYEQYF.

This clone was counted only a few times. J is TRBJ1-4 and V is TRBV7-3; 8 bases align to TRBD1. Per germline, CDR1 SGHTA and CDR2 FQGTGA. The ends lost 2 bases at V and 6 bases at J; junction bases unmatched: 5. The CDR3 consists of 15 residues. The CDR3 nucleotides read TGTGCCAGCAGCTTAGGGACAGGAGGTGATGAAAAACTGTTTTTT. It yields the protein CASSLGTGGDEKLFF. Complete variable domain (other parts from reference TRBV7-3 and TRBJ1-4): GAGVSQTPSNKVTEKGKYVELRCDPISGHTALYWYRQSLGQGPEFLIYFQGTGAADDSGLPNDRFFAVRPEGSVSTLKIQRTERGDSAVYLCASSLGTGGDEKLFFGSGTQLSVL.

The rearrangement links TRBV12-3 or TRBV12-4 to TRBJ1-1, with D tentatively TRBD1 (5 bases). The CDR3 spans 12 residues. V gave up 6 bases and J gave up 4 bases, with 9 bases separating them. In DNA form, the CDR3 reads TGTGCCAGCAGGCAGGGTGGCACTGAAGCTTTCTTT. The encoded protein is CASRQGGTEAFF.

This chain joins TRBV10-3 and TRBJ2-3, with 9 bases identical to TRBD2. This CDR3 spans 15 amino acids. The germline V gene has CDR1 ENHRY and CDR2 SYGVKD. J gave up 4 bases and V 6 bases, and 8 bases lay outside the gene matches. This CDR3 is CAISAVAGVSDTQYF. The CDR3 DNA reads as TGTGCCATCAGCGCGGTAGCGGGAGTTTCAGATACGCAGTATTTT.

The chain carries TRBV10-2 and TRBJ2-7; 11 bases agree with TRBD1. The germline gives CDR1 WSHSY, CDR2 SAAADI. Losses at the gene ends were 9 bases for V and 4 bases for J; bases not matched to a gene: 5. The CDR3 contains 13 residues. The CDR3 spells CASQDRGQYEQYF. The CDR3 bases are TGCGCCAGTCAGGACAGGGGGCAATACGAGCAGTACTTC.

The chain joins TRBV4-2 to TRBJ1-2, with D uncertain. The germline V and J ends were trimmed by 0 bases and 4 bases, with 6 bases remaining between them. Looked up from germline, CDR1 is LGHNA and CDR2 is YNFKEQ. The CDR3 extends over 13 amino acids. CDR3 nucleotide sequence: TGTGCCAGCAGCCAAGAAGGGAGCTATGGCTACACCTTC. Translation gives CASSQEGSYGYTF.

V gene TRBV28 combines with J gene TRBJ2-2; D is unclear. This CDR3 contains 16 residues. Between the trimmed V and J ends, which lost 1 base and 4 bases, there was a span of 13 bases. Germline V gene data show CDR1 as MDHEN and CDR2 as SYDVKM. The CDR3 DNA sequence: TGTGCCAGCAGTTTATCGCGCGGAAGAGGCACCGGGGAGCTGTTTTTT. It yields the protein CASSLSRGRGTGELFF.

The J gene is TRBJ2-5, the V gene TRBV24-1; TRBD1 is a possible D gene (6 bases). The CDR3 covers 15 residues. CDR1 and CDR2 (germline): KGHDR, SFDVKD. V was trimmed by 3 bases and J by 4 bases, leaving 14 bases between them. CDR3 sequence (DNA): TGTGCCACCAGTGATCCGGACAGCCTGGGAGAGACCCAGTACTTC. Residues: CATSDPDSLGETQYF.

The rearrangement links TRBV11-2 to TRBJ2-7; D is possibly TRBD1 (5 bases). The V end was cut by 1 base, the J end by 1 base, with 8 bases between. The CDR3 spans 14 residues. The germline V gene has CDR1 SGHAT and CDR2 FQNNGV. The DNA for the CDR3 is TGTGCCAGCAGCTTAGGGGCAGGGTCCTACGAGCAGTACTTC. Translating gives CASSLGAGSYEQYF. Variable domain in full (rest from reference TRBV11-2 and TRBJ2-7): EAGVAQSPRYKIIEKRQSVAFWCNPISGHATLYWYQQILGQGPKLLIQFQNNGVVDDSQLPKDRFSAERLKGVDSTLKIQPAKLEDSAVYLCASSLGAGSYEQYFGPGTRLTVT.

The chain recombines TRBV25-1 with TRBJ1-2; D uncertain. The CDR3 runs 13 residues. Looked up from germline, CDR1 is MGHDK and CDR2 is SYGVNS. V was pared by 8 bases and J by 3 bases, with 13 bases between. The CDR3, as DNA: TGTGCCAGCTCCCCCCTAATTGACTATGGCTACACCTTC. As protein: CASSPLIDYGYTF.

CDR3 bases: TGTGCCAGCAGCACCCAGGCGGGAGGCTACGAGCAGTACTTC. Its translation is CASSTQAGGYEQYF. This chain links TRBV11-2 with TRBJ2-7, with 8 bases fitting TRBD2. Germline V gene lookup returns CDR1 SGHAT and CDR2 FQNNGV. CDR3 length: 14 amino acids. The V segment lost 5 bases and the J segment 3 bases; nucleotides outside the gene matches: 6.

The gene calls are TRBV21-1 and TRBJ2-3; TRBD1, the table's D call, was not compared with the DNA. TRBV21-1 is a recognized pseudogene. This CDR3 region has 15 residues. The CDR3 DNA is TGTGCCAGCAGCTATATTCCGGGACAAATAGATACGCAGTATTTT. Translated, it gives CASSYIPGQIDTQYF.

The V and J genes are TRBV7-2 and TRBJ2-7; 14 positions match TRBD2. With V trimmed by 7 bases and J by 2 bases, 13 bases remained unmatched. The CDR3 length is 18 residues. Germline V gene data show CDR1 as SGHTA and CDR2 as FQGNSA. The CDR3 loop reads CASTYPGTSGRNPYEQYF. The CDR3 DNA follows: TGTGCCAGCACCTATCCCGGGACTAGCGGGAGAAATCCCTACGAGCAGTACTTC.

This chain links TRBV28 with TRBJ2-3; 10 nucleotides align to TRBD2. The trim removed 1 base at V and 3 bases at J, leaving 4 bases unmatched. Looked up from germline, CDR1 is MDHEN and CDR2 is SYDVKM. The length of the CDR3 is 16 residues. CDR3 nucleotide sequence: TGTGCCAGCAGTTTATCCACGGGACTAGCGACAGATACGCAGTATTTT. Protein: CASSLSTGLATDTQYF.

This clone was counted ten times or more. The V and J genes are TRBV20-1 and TRBJ2-7; maybe TRBD2 (5 bases). The CDR3 is 11 residues long. Germline loops: CDR1 DFQATT, CDR2 SNEGSKA (reference sequence). The ends were cut back, 2 bases at V and 6 bases at J, with 8 bases in the middle. The CDR3 DNA follows: TGCAGTGCTAGACTAGCCGGCGAGCAGTACTTC. This translates into CSARLAGEQYF.

J is TRBJ2-7 and V is TRBV10-2, with no clear D. The V and J ends lost 3 bases and 5 bases respectively, with 14 bases between them. This CDR3 region has 14 residues. Per the germline V gene, CDR1 is WSHSY and CDR2 is SAAADI. In DNA form, the CDR3 reads TGCGCCAGCAGTGAACTCCTTAGAAGTCACGAGCAGTACTTC. Translation gives CASSELLRSHEQYF.